This entry features one T cell receptor beta chain sequence. Its antigen is unidentified. Germline values: CDR1 DFQATT, CDR2 SNEGSKA (reference sequence). The V and J ends lost 6 bases and 3 bases respectively, with 6 bases between them. The CDR3 contains 10 residues. These data belong to a study of T cell responses to AZD1222 COVID-19 vaccine. Pooling of second doses given at about 4 or about 12 weeks was done. Study-level results: Sampling that yielded the repertoires occurred only after the peak T cell response. Spike-wide vaccine-associated CD4 TCRs dominated at 160-218 and 743-854.

Clones were read by immunoSEQ multiplex PCR, and TCRdb kept only the in-frame ones, dropping some. The sample carries around 99,000 clones, 91% recorded once. The rearrangement links TRBV20-1 to TRBJ2-7, with a tentative D call TRBD1 (5 bases). The material was peripheral blood, obtained 28 days after the second AZD1222 dose. The origin of this receptor is an adult who received the AZD1222 COVID-19 vaccine. The CDR3 region is CSARDYEQYF. The CDR3 DNA reads TGCAGTGCCAGGGACTACGAGCAGTACTTC.